Following are 31 T cell receptor beta chains from one sample sequenced in a study of blood T cell repertoires in COVID-19. This table comes from immunoSEQ multiplex PCR, and its TCRdb copy is limited to in-frame clones, with some not included. The data show about 150,000 clones, with 70% to 90% seen just once and over 2% held by the top ten. Specimen: peripheral blood. These receptors all stem from a woman in her seventies with acute or convalescent COVID-19.

The rearrangement joins TRBV28 to TRBJ2-7; no firm D call. CDR1 MDHEN and CDR2 SYDVKM come from the germline V gene. The CDR3 extends over 13 amino acids. With 4 bases removed from V and 3 bases from J, the gap between germline ends came to 10 bases. CDR3 nucleotide sequence: TGTGCCAGCAGTTCCGGTAGTGTCTACGAGCAGTACGTC. Translation: CASSSGSVYEQYV.

The rearrangement joins TRBV6-5 to TRBJ2-1; TRBD2 aligns across 14 bases. CDR1 and CDR2 from the germline V gene are MNHEY and SVGAGI. The CDR3 is 14 residues long. Trimming at V came to 6 bases and at J to 12 bases, leaving 7 bases not matched to a gene. For the CDR3, the DNA is TGTGCCAGCAGCCGGACTAGCGGGGGGCTTGTGCAGTTCTTC. Translation: CASSRTSGGLVQFF.

There are a few counts of this clone. V and J are TRBV7-2 and TRBJ2-7; 7 bases match TRBD2. The CDR3 is made up of 13 amino acids. V lost 8 bases to trimming and J lost 1 base; unmatched junction nucleotides: 5. Per germline, CDR1 SGHTA and CDR2 FQGNSA. This CDR3 is CASSWRGSYEQYF. CDR3 in DNA: TGTGCCAGCTCGTGGCGGGGGTCCTACGAGCAGTACTTC.

J is TRBJ1-6 and V is TRBV13; TRBD1 aligns across 7 bases. V gave up 3 bases and J gave up 10 bases; unmatched junction bases: 6. Germline CDR1 and CDR2: PRHDT and FYEKMQ (reference sequence). This CDR3 has 14 amino acids. CDR3 in amino acids: CASSLDRSLSPLHF. The CDR3 DNA reads TGTGCCAGCAGCTTGGACAGGTCCTTGTCACCCCTCCACTTT.

The chain uses TRBV6-6 and TRBJ2-7, with 12 bases lining up with TRBD1. J was trimmed by 9 bases and V by 7 bases; bases with no gene match: 10. Germline CDR1 is MNHNY and CDR2 is SVGAGI (reference sequence). This CDR3 has 14 residues. CDR3 nucleotides: TGTGCCAGCACCCAAATGGGACAGGGGGCCAGGCAGTACTTC. This encodes CASTQMGQGARQYF.

J is TRBJ1-2 and V is TRBV12-3 or TRBV12-4; weak D call: TRBD1 (5 bases). CDR3 size: 13 residues. Trimming took off 5 bases at V and 6 bases at J, with 13 bases between the two ends. CDR3 residues: CASSRQRIDGYTF. CDR3 DNA sequence: TGTGCCAGCAGTCGACAGAGGATAGATGGCTACACCTTC.

V gene TRBV29-1 combines with J gene TRBJ2-1; 9 bases map to TRBD1. CDR3 length: 20 amino acids. The V gene's germline CDR1 is SQVTM and CDR2 ANQGSEA. Germline trimming cut 3 bases from V and 6 bases from J; bases unmatched to any gene: 24. CDR3 coding DNA: TGCAGCGTTGAGGCCCGCTTAAGAGGGACAGGGTTTGAGGGGCCCAATGAGCAGTTCTTC. It yields the protein CSVEARLRGTGFEGPNEQFF.

This clone was found a few times. The chain is built from TRBV4-1 and TRBJ2-5, with a weak D call TRBD1 (6 bases). Trimming pared 0 bases from V and 2 bases from J, leaving 16 bases between. Germline CDR1 reads MGHRA; CDR2 reads YSYEKL. The CDR3 runs to 17 residues. The CDR3 spells CASSQDRGTYTQETQYF. DNA for the CDR3: TGCGCCAGCAGCCAAGATAGGGGGACATATACACAAGAGACCCAGTACTTC.

This clone was counted once. The gene calls are TRBV6-5 and TRBJ1-6; a weak D match, TRBD1 (6 bases). V lost 0 bases and J 5 bases, leaving 11 bases between the germline ends. In germline, CDR1 is MNHEY, CDR2 SVGAGI. This CDR3 contains 16 residues. The CDR3 spells CASSYSWTANNSPLHF. The CDR3 DNA sequence: TGTGCCAGCAGTTACTCGTGGACAGCAAATAATTCACCCCTCCACTTT.

The gene calls are TRBV18 and TRBJ1-5; D ambiguous. Germline values: CDR1 KGHSH, CDR2 LQKENI. This CDR3 is 14 amino acids long. V shed 2 bases and J shed 5 bases, with 10 bases lying between them. CDR3 residues: CASSPTGGHQPQHF. The CDR3, as DNA: TGTGCCAGCTCACCAACCGGAGGGCATCAGCCCCAGCATTTT.

The sample holds a few counts of this clone. The rearrangement links TRBV6-1 to TRBJ1-6; no firm D call. Trimming pared 0 bases from V and 10 bases from J, leaving 7 bases between. The germline CDR1 and CDR2 sequences are MNHNS and SASEGT. The CDR3 loop spans 13 amino acids. The CDR3 DNA is TGTGCCAGCAGTGAAGCGCGTCAATCACCCCTCCACTTT. Translated, it gives CASSEARQSPLHF.

The chain is built from TRBV30 and TRBJ1-4; a weak D match, TRBD1 (5 bases). V was trimmed by 2 bases and J by 5 bases, leaving 12 bases between them. The CDR3 sequence is 14 residues long. In germline, CDR1 is GTSNPN, CDR2 SVGIG (reference sequence). The CDR3 is CAWSYWTRNEKLFF. CDR3 nucleotides: TGTGCCTGGAGTTACTGGACACGAAATGAAAAACTGTTTTTT. Full variable domain (remainder filled in from reference TRBV30 and TRBJ1-4): SQTIHQWPATLVQPVGSPLSLECTVEGTSNPNLYWYRQAAGRGLQLLFYSVGIGQISSEVPQNLSASRPQDRQFILSSKKLLLSDSGFYLCAWSYWTRNEKLFFGSGTQLSVL.

The J gene is TRBJ2-3, the V gene TRBV12-5; 12 bases fit TRBD2. This CDR3 spans 17 amino acids. Germline V CDR1 and CDR2: LGHNT, FRNRAP. The ends lost 5 bases at V and 2 bases at J; junction bases unmatched: 8. The DNA of the CDR3 is TGTGCTAGTGGTAAGGGACTAGCGGGTGTCACCACAGATACGCAGTATTTT. It is translated as CASGKGLAGVTTDTQYF.

This rearrangement joins TRBV27 to TRBJ2-5, with TRBD2 matching over 8 bases. CDR3 length: 13 residues. Germline-derived CDR1 and CDR2 are MNHEY and SMNVEV (reference sequence). Germline trimming cut 6 bases from V and 5 bases from J; bases unmatched to any gene: 5. CDR3 nucleotide sequence: TGTGCCAGCAGAGGGACTAGTCGGGAGACCCAGTACTTC. Protein product: CASRGTSRETQYF.

This chain uses TRBV3-1 (or the pseudogene TRBV3-2) with TRBJ1-3, with D perhaps matching TRBD1 (6 bases). Germline V CDR1 and CDR2: LGHDT, YNNKEL (reference sequence). CDR3 length equals 15 residues. Trimming took 2 bases from V and 2 from J, leaving 10 bases between them. Here the CDR3 reads CASSQSRGPGNTIYF. The CDR3 DNA is TGTGCCAGCAGCCAATCCAGGGGCCCTGGAAACACCATATATTTT.

This chain connects TRBV18 to TRBJ1-1; D remains unclear. V was shortened by 1 base and J by 0 bases, with 12 bases between the two germline ends. The CDR3 length is 16 residues. Germline assignment: CDR1 KGHSH and CDR2 LQKENI. The CDR3 nucleotides are TGTGCCAGCTCACCACTAATAGGAGCGATGAACACTGAAGCTTTCTTT. As protein: CASSPLIGAMNTEAFF. Complete variable domain (other parts from reference TRBV18 and TRBJ1-1): NAGVMQNPRHLVRRRGQEARLRCSPMKGHSHVYWYRQLPEEGLKFMVYLQKENIIDESGMPKERFSAEFPKEGPSILRIQQVVRGDSAAYFCASSPLIGAMNTEAFFGQGTRLTVV.

V and J are TRBV6-4 and TRBJ2-7; D gene unclear. The CDR3 contains 15 residues. V lost 6 bases and J lost 7, with 22 bases in between. CDR1 is MRHNA, CDR2 SNTAGT, per germline. The chain's CDR3 is CASSAFRVAVGEQYV. The DNA of the CDR3 is TGTGCCAGCAGCGCCTTCCGGGTGGCTGTCGGGGAGCAGTACGTC.

The V and J genes are TRBV6-6 and TRBJ2-7; a weak D match, TRBD2 (6 bases). V was cut by 10 bases and J by 1 base, with 14 bases left in between. The germline V gene encodes CDR1 MNHNY and CDR2 SVGAGI (reference sequence). CDR3 length: 13 residues. CDR3 DNA: TGTGCCACCACCCGGGGAGGTTCCTACGAGCAGTACTTC. This codes for CATTRGGSYEQYF.

The chain carries TRBV15 and TRBJ2-3; perhaps TRBD1 as D (6 bases). Deletions cut 6 bases from V and 4 bases from J, with 11 bases between. This CDR3 contains 13 residues. The germline CDR1 and CDR2 sequences are LNHNV and YYDKDF (reference sequence). In nucleotides, the CDR3 is TGTGCCACCAGACCTGCAGGGGCAGATACGCAGTATTTT. Its translation: CATRPAGADTQYF.

The chain couples TRBV4-1 to TRBJ1-5; 12 positions agree with TRBD1. The V gene's germline CDR1 is MGHRA and CDR2 YSYEKL. The V and J ends lost 3 bases and 2 bases, in that order; junction bases with no gene match: 2. The CDR3 spans 16 residues. Written as DNA, the CDR3 is TGCGCCAGCAGCCAGGGACAGGGGGCTGGCAATCAGCCCCAGCATTTT. It translates to CASSQGQGAGNQPQHF.

The V gene is TRBV27, the J gene TRBJ2-3; TRBD1 aligns across 7 bases. This CDR3 spans 17 amino acids. V was clipped by 2 bases and J by 4 bases; unmatched bases: 12. Germline CDR1 MNHEY, CDR2 SMNVEV (reference sequence). For the CDR3, the DNA is TGTGCCAGCAGTTTAGGGGACAGTGGCTCTCGCGCAGATACGCAGTATTTT. Its translation: CASSLGDSGSRADTQYF.

The chain uses TRBV5-1 and TRBJ2-7; TRBD1 matches at 10 bases. The CDR3 length is 14 residues. V lost 5 bases and J lost 6; bases outside the gene matches: 8. From germline, CDR1 is SGHRS and CDR2 YFSETQ. This CDR3 is CASRRLGQGSEQYV. The CDR3 DNA sequence: TGCGCCAGCAGGCGATTGGGACAGGGGAGCGAGCAGTACGTC.

The chain is built from TRBV10-2 and TRBJ2-7, with no clear D. This CDR3 has 15 amino acids. The germline CDR1 and CDR2 sequences are WSHSY and SAAADI. V was clipped by 1 base and J by 5 bases, with 15 bases between them. The CDR3 nucleotides read TGCGCCAGCAGTGAGTTGTCCACACGCCTGGACGAGCAGTACTTC. Translation: CASSELSTRLDEQYF.

The chain links TRBV28 to TRBJ1-4; tentative D call: TRBD1 (5 bases). There are 16 residues in the CDR3. Per germline, CDR1 MDHEN and CDR2 SYDVKM. V lost 2 bases, J lost 0 bases, and 10 bases lay in between. CDR3 DNA sequence: TGTGCCAGCAGTTTAACCCGGGGGGCAACTAATGAAAAACTGTTTTTT. It translates to CASSLTRGATNEKLFF.

This chain connects TRBV5-6 to TRBJ2-1; 11 bases are a match to TRBD2. V shed 3 bases and J 7 bases; nucleotides not matched to a gene: 6. The germline CDR1 and CDR2 sequences are SGHDT and YYEEEE. The CDR3 runs 15 residues. For the CDR3, the DNA is TGTGCCAGCAGCTCTTTAGCGGGGGGGAGAAATGAGCAGTTCTTC. This gives the protein CASSSLAGGRNEQFF.

The chain combines TRBV18 with TRBJ1-4, with 7 nucleotides matching TRBD1. Germline-derived CDR1 and CDR2 are KGHSH and LQKENI. The V gene end was trimmed by 3 bases and the J gene end by 7 bases; junction bases not matched to a gene: 8. The CDR3 runs 15 residues. The CDR3 region is CASSPPGQRAEKLFF. CDR3 sequence (DNA): TGTGCCAGCTCACCCCCGGGACAGAGGGCTGAAAAACTGTTTTTT.

The chain uses TRBV10-2 and TRBJ2-7, with TRBD2 as a possible D gene (6 bases). Looked up from germline, CDR1 is WSHSY and CDR2 is SAAADI. V lost 4 bases, J lost 3 bases, and 7 bases lay in between. CDR3 size: 12 residues. As DNA, the CDR3 is TGCGCCAGCAGTGGGGGGGTCTACGAGCAGTACTTC. This translates into CASSGGVYEQYF.

The chain couples TRBV2 to TRBJ1-1; D call uncertain. The V gene's germline CDR1 is SNHLY and CDR2 FYNNEI. This CDR3 spans 11 amino acids. V gave up 7 bases and J gave up 4 bases, with 7 bases separating them. The CDR3 here is CASIGGTEAFF. The CDR3 DNA follows: TGTGCCAGCATCGGCGGCACTGAAGCTTTCTTT.

Here the CDR3 reads CSASEGLAGGSGRLFF. Here the CDR3 DNA reads TGCAGTGCTAGTGAGGGACTAGCGGGGGGCTCGGGTCGGCTGTTTTTT. The chain uses TRBV20-1 and TRBJ2-2; TRBD2 aligns across 15 bases. The V gene's germline CDR1 is DFQATT and CDR2 SNEGSKA (reference sequence). Germline trimming cut 3 bases from V and 13 bases from J; bases unmatched to any gene: 12. The CDR3 runs 16 residues.

The CDR3 coding sequence is TGTGCCAGCACCGGGGGATACTATAATTCACCCCTCCACTTT. Translated: CASTGGYYNSPLHF. This chain links TRBV5-6 with TRBJ1-6; the D gene is possibly TRBD1 (5 bases). Germline V gives CDR1 SGHDT, CDR2 YYEEEE. The CDR3 consists of 14 residues. V was pared by 6 bases and J by 3 bases, with 10 bases between.

The rearrangement links TRBV7-8 to TRBJ1-1, with TRBD1 identical over 8 bases. Trimming took 5 bases from V and 8 from J; bases not matched to a gene: 16. This CDR3 has 16 amino acids. The germline V gene encodes CDR1 SGHVS and CDR2 FQNEAQ. The chain's CDR3 is CASSPRQGAGEREAFF. CDR3 nucleotides: TGTGCCAGCAGCCCCCGGCAGGGGGCAGGTGAACGCGAAGCTTTCTTT.